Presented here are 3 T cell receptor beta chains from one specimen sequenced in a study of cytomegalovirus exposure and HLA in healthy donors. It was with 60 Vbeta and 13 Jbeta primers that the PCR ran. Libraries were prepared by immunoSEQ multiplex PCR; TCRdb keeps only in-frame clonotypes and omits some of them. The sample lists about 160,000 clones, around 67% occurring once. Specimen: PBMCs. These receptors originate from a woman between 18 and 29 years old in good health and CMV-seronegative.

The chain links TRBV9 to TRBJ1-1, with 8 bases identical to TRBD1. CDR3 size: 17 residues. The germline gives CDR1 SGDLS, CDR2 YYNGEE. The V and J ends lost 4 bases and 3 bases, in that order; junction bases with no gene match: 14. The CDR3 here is CASSPYVSGGGDTEAFF. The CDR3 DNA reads TGTGCCAGCAGCCCCTACGTCTCAGGGGGCGGGGACACTGAAGCTTTCTTT.

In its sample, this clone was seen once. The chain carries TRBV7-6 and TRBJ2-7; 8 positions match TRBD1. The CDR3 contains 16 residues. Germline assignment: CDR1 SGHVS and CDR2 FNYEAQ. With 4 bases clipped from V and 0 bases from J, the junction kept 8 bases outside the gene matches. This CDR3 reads CASSWGTGLVSYEQYF. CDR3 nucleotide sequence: TGTGCCAGCAGCTGGGGGACAGGACTGGTCTCCTACGAGCAGTACTTC.

The CDR3 protein is CASSRTGNQETQYF. The CDR3 bases are TGCGCCAGCAGCAGGACCGGGAATCAAGAGACCCAGTACTTC. The chain uses TRBV5-1 and TRBJ2-5, with D perhaps TRBD2 (5 bases). V was pared by 4 bases and J by 2 bases, with 12 bases between. This CDR3 is 14 amino acids long. Germline lookup yields CDR1 SGHRS and CDR2 YFSETQ. The variable domain in full, with the rest retrieved from reference TRBV5-1 and TRBJ2-5, is KAGVTQTPRYLIKTRGQQVTLSCSPISGHRSVSWYQQTPGQGLQFLFEYFSETQRNKGNFPGRFSGRQFSNSRSEMNVSTLELGDSALYLCASSRTGNQETQYFGPGTRLLVL.